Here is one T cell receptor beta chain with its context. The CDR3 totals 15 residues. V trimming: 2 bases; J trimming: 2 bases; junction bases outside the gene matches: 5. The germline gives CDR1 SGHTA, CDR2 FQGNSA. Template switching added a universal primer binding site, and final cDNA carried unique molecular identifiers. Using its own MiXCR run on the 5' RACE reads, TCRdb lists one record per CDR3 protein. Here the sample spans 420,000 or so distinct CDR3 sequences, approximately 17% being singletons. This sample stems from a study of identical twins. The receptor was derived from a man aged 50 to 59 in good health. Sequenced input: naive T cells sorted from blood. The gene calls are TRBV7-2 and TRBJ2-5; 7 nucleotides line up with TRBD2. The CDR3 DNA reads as TGTGCCAGCAGCTTACTTGGCGGGAGACAAGAGACCCAGTACTTC. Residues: CASSLLGGRQETQYF.